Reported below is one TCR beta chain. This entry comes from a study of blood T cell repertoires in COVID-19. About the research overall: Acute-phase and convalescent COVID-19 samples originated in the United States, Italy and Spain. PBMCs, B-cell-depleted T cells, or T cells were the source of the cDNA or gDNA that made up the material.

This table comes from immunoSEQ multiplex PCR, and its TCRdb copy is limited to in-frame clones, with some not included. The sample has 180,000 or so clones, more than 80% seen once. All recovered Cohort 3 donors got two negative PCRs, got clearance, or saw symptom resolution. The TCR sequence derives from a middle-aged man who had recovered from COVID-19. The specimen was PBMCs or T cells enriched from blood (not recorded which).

DNA for the CDR3: TGTGCCAGCAGACAGGGTTTAGGGCAGCCCCAGCATTTT. It codes for CASRQGLGQPQHF. This chain joins TRBV28 and TRBJ1-5; weak D call: TRBD1 (6 bases). The CDR3 is 13 residues long. Germline V gene data show CDR1 as MDHEN and CDR2 as SYDVKM. Trimming cost V 6 bases and J 7 bases, with 13 bases left between them.